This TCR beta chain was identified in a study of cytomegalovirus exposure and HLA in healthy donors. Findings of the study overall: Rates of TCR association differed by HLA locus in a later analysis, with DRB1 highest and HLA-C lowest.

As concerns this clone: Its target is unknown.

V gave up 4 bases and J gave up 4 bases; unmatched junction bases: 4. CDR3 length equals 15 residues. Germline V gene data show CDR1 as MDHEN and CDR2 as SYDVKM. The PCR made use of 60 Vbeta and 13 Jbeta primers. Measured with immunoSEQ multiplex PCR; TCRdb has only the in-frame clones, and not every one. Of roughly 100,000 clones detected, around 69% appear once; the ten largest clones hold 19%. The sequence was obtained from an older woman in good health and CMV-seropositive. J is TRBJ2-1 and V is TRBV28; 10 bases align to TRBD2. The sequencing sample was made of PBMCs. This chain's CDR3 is CASSSLLAGYNEQFF. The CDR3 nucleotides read TGTGCCAGCAGTTCCCTACTAGCGGGATACAATGAGCAGTTCTTC. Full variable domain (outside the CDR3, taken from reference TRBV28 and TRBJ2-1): DVKVTQSSRYLVKRTGEKVFLECVQDMDHENMFWYRQDPGLGLRLIYFSYDVKMKEKGDIPEGYSVSREKKERFSLILESASTNQTSMYLCASSSLLAGYNEQFFGPGTRLTVL.